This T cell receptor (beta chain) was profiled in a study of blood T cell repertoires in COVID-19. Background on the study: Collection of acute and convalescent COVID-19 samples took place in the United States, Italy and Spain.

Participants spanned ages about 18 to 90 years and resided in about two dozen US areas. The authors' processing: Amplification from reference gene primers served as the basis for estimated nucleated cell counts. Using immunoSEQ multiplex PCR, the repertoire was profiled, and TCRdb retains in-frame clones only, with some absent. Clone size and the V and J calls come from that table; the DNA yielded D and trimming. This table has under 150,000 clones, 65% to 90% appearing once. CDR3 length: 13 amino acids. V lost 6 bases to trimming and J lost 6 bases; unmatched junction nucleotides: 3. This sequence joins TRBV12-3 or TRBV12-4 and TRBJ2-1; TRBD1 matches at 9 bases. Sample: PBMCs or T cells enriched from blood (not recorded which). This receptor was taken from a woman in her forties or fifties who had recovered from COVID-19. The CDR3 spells CASSPTGGNEQFF. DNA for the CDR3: TGTGCCAGCAGCCCGACAGGGGGCAATGAGCAGTTCTTC.